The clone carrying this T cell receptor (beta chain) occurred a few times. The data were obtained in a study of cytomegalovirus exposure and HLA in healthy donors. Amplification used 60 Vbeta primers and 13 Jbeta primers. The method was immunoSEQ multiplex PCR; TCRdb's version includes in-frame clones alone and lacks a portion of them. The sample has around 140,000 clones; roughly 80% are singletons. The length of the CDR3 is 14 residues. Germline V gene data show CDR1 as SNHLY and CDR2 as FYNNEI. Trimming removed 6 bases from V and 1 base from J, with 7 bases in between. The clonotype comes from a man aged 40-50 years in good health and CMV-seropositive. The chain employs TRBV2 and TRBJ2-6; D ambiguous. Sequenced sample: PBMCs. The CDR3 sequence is CASRRWSGANVLTF. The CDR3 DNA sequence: TGTGCCAGCAGGCGTTGGTCTGGGGCCAACGTCCTGACTTTC.